The present TCR beta chain was sequenced within a study of early T cells in non-severe SARS-CoV-2 infection. Study conclusions and caveats: Database matching using VDJdb favored anti-spike CD8 responses, with private and CD4 specificities left missing.

Individually, cDNA molecules had unique molecular identifiers attached to them. TCRdb processed the 5' RACE reads anew with MiXCR; each CDR3 protein has one entry. The sample includes about 80,000 distinct CDR3 sequences, around 10% of them seen just once. V lost 4 bases and J lost 8, with 15 bases in between. Germline loops: CDR1 SGHDT, CDR2 YYEEEE. This CDR3 has 13 residues. This clonotype was recorded a few times. As yet, its antigen is unknown. The TCR was taken from an adult who was a healthcare worker with PCR-confirmed SARS-CoV-2 infection or an uninfected control (not recorded which). The donor label of this sample is uncertain. Sequences were derived from whole blood, sampled at baseline. This chain uses TRBV5-6 with TRBJ1-2; a possible D gene is TRBD1 (5 bases). Here the CDR3 reads CASSRTSWTGYTF. Here the CDR3 DNA reads TGTGCCAGCAGCCGGACATCCTGGACGGGCTACACCTTC.